This T cell receptor beta chain was identified during a study of blood T cell repertoires in COVID-19. The overall study: Samples representing acute and convalescent COVID-19 were sourced from the United States, Italy and Spain. T cells, B-cell-depleted T cells, or PBMCs supplied cDNA or gDNA.

Trimming left V 3 bases short and J 0 bases short, with 14 bases between. The CDR3 has 17 residues. Per the germline V gene, CDR1 is LGHDT and CDR2 is YNNKEL (reference sequence). As originally analysed: Nucleated cell number was recorded as an estimate derived from reference gene primer amplification. The assay was immunoSEQ multiplex PCR, and TCRdb's table has in-frame clones only and misses some. V, J and clone size derive from that table, while D and trimming were established from the DNA sequence. This repertoire shows roughly 200,000 clones, 90% found once; its top ten account for approximately 0.64%.

Sequences were obtained from peripheral blood. This TCR derives from a middle-aged man with acute or convalescent COVID-19. This chain joins TRBV3-1 (or the pseudogene TRBV3-2) and TRBJ1-4; D call uncertain. For the CDR3, the DNA is TGTGCCAGCAGCCAGTTAGCACGGATTGCAACTAATGAAAAACTGTTTTTT. It codes for CASSQLARIATNEKLFF.